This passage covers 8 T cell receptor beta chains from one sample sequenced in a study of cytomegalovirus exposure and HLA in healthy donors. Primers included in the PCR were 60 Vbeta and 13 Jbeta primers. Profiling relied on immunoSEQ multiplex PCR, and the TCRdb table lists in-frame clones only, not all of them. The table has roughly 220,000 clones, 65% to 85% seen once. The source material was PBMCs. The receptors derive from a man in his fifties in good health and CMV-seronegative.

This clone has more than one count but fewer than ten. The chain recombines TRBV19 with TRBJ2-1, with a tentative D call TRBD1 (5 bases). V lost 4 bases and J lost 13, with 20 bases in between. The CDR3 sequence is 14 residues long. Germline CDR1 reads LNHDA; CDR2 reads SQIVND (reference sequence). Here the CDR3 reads CASSTVTGGRVQFF. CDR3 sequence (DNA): TGTGCCAGTAGTACCGTCACAGGTGGAAGGGTACAGTTCTTC.

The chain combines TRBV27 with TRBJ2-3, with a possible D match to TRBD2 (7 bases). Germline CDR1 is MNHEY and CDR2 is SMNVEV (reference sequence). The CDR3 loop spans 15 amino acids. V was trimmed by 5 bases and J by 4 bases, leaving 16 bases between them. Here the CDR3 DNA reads TGTGCCAGCAGTCCGTGGGGGGGGCGCCCAGATACGCAGTATTTT. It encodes CASSPWGGRPDTQYF.

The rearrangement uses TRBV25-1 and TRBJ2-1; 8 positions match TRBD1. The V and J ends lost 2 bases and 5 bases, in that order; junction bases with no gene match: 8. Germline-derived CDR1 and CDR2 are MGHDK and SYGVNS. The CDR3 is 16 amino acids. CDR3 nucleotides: TGTGCCAGCAGTGAAGGTTCAGGGGGCCGAGACAATGAGCAGTTCTTC. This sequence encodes CASSEGSGGRDNEQFF. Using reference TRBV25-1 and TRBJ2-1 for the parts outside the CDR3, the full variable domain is EADIYQTPRYLVIGTGKKITLECSQTMGHDKMYWYQQDPGMELHLIHYSYGVNSTEKGDLSSESTVSRIRTEHFPLTLESARPSHTSQYLCASSEGSGGRDNEQFFGPGTRLTVL.

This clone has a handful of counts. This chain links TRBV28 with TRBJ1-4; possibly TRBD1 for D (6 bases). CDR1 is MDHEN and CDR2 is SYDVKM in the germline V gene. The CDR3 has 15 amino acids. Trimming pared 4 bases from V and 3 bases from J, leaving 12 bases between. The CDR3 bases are TGTGCCAGCAGTTCCGACAGGAAGGCTAATGAAAAACTGTTTTTT. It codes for CASSSDRKANEKLFF.

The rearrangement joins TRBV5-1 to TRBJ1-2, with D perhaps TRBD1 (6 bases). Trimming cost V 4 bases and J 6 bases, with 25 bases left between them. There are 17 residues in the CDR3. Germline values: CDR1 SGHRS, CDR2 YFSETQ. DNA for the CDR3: TGCGCCAGCAGCCTTACCGGGACAAGGAGTTCAGGGGATGGCTACACCTTC. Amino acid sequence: CASSLTGTRSSGDGYTF.

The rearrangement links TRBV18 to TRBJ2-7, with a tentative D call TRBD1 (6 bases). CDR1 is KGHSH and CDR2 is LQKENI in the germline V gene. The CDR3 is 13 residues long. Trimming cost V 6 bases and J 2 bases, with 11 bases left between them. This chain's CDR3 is CASSPNRAYEQYF. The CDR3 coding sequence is TGTGCCAGCTCTCCAAACAGGGCCTACGAGCAGTACTTC.

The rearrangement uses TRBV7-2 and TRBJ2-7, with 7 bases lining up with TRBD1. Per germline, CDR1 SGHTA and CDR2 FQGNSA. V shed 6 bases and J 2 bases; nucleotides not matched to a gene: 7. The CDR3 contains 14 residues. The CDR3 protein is CASRSGQSTYEQYF. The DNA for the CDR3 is TGTGCCAGCAGGTCGGGACAGAGTACCTACGAGCAGTACTTC.

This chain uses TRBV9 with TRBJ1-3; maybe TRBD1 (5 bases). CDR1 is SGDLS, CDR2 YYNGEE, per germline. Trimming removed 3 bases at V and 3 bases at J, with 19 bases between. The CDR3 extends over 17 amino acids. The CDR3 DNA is TGTGCCAGCAGCGCAGGGCCCTCCTGGGGCGATGGAAACACCATATATTTT. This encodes CASSAGPSWGDGNTIYF.